This TCR beta chain was profiled in a study of T cell changes during pregnancy in multiple sclerosis. The method was immunoSEQ multiplex PCR; TCRdb's version includes in-frame clones alone and lacks a portion of them. The sample shows tens of thousands of clones, 93% of them seen only once. V dropped 3 bases and J dropped 8 bases, with 14 bases sitting between them. Germline CDR1 is MGHRA and CDR2 is YSYEKL. The CDR3 covers 14 residues. This sequence joins TRBV4-1 and TRBJ1-5, with a possible D match to TRBD1 (6 bases). Sequenced here: peripheral blood, sampled in the second trimester of pregnancy. This receptor was identified in a female donor with multiple sclerosis, enrolled in a pregnancy study. For the CDR3, the DNA is TGCGCCAGCAGCCATCCGGGACAACGAGAGCCCCAGCATTTT. It encodes CASSHPGQREPQHF.